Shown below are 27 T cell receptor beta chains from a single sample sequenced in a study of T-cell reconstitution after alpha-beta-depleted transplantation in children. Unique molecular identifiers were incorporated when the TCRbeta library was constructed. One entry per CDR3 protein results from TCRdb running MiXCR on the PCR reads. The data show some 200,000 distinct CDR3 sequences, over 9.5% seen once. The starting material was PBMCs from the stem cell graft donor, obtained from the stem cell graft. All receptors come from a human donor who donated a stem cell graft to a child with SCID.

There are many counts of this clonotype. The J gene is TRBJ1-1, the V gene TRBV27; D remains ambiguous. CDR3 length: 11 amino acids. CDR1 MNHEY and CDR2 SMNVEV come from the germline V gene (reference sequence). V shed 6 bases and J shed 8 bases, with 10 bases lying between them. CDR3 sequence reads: CASSHGIEAFF. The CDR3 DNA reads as TGTGCCAGCAGCCACGGGATAGAAGCTTTCTTT.

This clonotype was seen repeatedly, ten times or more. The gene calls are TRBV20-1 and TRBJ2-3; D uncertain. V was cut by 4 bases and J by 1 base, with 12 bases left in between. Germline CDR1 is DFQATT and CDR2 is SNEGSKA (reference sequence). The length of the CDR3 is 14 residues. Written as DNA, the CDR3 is TGCAGTGCTACCATCGGGTTCGGCACAGATACGCAGTATTTT. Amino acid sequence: CSATIGFGTDTQYF.

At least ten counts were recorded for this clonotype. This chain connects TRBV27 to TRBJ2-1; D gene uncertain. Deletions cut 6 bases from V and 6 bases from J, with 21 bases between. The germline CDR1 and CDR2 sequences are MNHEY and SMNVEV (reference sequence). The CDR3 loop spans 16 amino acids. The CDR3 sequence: CASSQGRLGSSNEQFF. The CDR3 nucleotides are TGTGCCAGCAGCCAAGGCAGGCTCGGCAGCAGCAATGAGCAGTTCTTC.

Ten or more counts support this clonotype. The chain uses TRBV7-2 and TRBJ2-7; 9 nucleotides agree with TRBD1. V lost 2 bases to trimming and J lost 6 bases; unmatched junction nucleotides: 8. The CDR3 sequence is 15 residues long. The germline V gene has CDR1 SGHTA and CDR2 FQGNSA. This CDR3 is CASSLLGQGMSEQYF. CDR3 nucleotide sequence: TGTGCCAGCAGCTTATTGGGACAGGGTATGAGCGAGCAGTACTTC.

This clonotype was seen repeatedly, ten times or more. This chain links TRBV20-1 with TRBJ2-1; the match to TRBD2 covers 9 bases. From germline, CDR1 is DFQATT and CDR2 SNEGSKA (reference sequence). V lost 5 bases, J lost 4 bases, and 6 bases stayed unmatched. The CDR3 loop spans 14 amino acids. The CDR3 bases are TGCAGTGCTCTTAGCGGGGGCGATTACAATGAGCAGTTCTTC. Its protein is CSALSGGDYNEQFF.

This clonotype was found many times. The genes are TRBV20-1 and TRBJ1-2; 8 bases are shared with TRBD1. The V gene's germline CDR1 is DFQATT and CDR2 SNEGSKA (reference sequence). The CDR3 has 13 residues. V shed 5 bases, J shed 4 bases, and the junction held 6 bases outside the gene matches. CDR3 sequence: CSAGRGRGYGYTF. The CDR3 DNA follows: TGCAGTGCTGGCAGGGGGCGCGGCTATGGCTACACCTTC.

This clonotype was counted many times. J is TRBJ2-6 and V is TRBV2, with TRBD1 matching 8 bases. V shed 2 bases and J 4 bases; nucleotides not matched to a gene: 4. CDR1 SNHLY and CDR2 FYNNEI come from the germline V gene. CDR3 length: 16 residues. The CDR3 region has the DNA TGTGCCAGCAGTGAACCCAGGGGGCGCGGGGCCAACGTCCTGACTTTC. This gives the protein CASSEPRGRGANVLTF.

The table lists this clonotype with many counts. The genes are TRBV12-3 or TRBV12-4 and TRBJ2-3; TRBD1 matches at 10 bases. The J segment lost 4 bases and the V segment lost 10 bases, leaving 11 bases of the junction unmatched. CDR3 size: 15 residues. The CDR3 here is CATLYETGGPDTQYF. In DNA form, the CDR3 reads TGTGCCACCCTTTATGAGACAGGGGGCCCAGATACGCAGTATTTT.

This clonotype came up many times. The DNA of the CDR3 is TGTGCCAGCAGTTTCGCGGGCAATGAGCAGTTCTTC. It is translated as CASSFAGNEQFF. The chain combines TRBV12-3 or TRBV12-4 with TRBJ2-1, with D perhaps matching TRBD2 (5 bases). CDR3 length equals 12 residues. Trimming shortened V by 3 bases and J by 6 bases, and 6 bases separated the two germline ends.

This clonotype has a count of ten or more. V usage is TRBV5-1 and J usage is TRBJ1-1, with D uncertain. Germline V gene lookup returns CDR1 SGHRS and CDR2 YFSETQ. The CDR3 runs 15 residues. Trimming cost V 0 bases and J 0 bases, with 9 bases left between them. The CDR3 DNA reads TGCGCCAGCAGCTTGGTTAGCAACTTGAACACTGAAGCTTTCTTT. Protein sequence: CASSLVSNLNTEAFF.

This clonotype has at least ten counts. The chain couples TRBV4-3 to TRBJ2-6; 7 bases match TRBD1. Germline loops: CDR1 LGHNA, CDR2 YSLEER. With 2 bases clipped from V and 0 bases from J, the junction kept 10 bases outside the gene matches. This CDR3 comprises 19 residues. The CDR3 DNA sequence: TGCGCCAGCAGCCAACACGTTGGGACAGCCTTCTCTGGGGCCAACGTCCTGACTTTC. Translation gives CASSQHVGTAFSGANVLTF.

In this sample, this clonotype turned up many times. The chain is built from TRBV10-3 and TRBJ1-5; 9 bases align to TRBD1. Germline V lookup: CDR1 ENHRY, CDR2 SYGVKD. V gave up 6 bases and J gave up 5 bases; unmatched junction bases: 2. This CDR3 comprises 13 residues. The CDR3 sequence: CAIRRQGDQPQHF. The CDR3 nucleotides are TGTGCCATCAGGAGACAGGGGGATCAGCCCCAGCATTTT.

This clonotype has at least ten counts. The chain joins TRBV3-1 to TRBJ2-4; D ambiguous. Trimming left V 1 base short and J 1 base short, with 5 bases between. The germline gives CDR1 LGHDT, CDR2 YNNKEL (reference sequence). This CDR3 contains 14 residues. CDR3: CASSQAGAKNIQYF. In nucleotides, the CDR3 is TGTGCCAGCAGCCAAGCGGGCGCCAAAAACATTCAGTACTTC.

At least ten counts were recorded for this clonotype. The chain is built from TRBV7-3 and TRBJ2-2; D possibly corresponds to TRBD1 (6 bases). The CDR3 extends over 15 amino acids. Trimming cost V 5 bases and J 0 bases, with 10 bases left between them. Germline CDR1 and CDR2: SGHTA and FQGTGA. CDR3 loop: CASSDTGTNTGELFF. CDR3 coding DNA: TGTGCCAGCAGCGATACAGGGACGAACACCGGGGAGCTGTTTTTT.

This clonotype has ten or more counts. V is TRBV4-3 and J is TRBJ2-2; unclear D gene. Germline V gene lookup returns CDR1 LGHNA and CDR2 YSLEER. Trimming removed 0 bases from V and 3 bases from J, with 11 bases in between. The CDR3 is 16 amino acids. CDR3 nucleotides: TGCGCCAGCAGCCAAGATGAGGACCCCCACACCGGGGAGCTGTTTTTT. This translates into CASSQDEDPHTGELFF.

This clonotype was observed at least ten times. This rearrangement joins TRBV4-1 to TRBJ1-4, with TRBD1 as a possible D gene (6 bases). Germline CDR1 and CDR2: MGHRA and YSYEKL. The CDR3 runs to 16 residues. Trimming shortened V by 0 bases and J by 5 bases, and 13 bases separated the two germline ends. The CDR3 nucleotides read TGCGCCAGCAGCCAAGATAGGGGGACGGTGAATGAAAAACTGTTTTTT. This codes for CASSQDRGTVNEKLFF.

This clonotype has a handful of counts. The DNA for the CDR3 is TGTGCCAGCAGCCCCCGGGGAGACTCGTTCGGGACAGAGACCCAGTACTTC. Its protein product is CASSPRGDSFGTETQYF. The rearrangement joins TRBV4-2 to TRBJ2-5; D may correspond to TRBD1 or TRBD2 (5 bases each). CDR3 length: 17 amino acids. V lost 4 bases to trimming and J lost 4 bases, with 22 bases between them. Looked up from germline, CDR1 is LGHNA and CDR2 is YNFKEQ.

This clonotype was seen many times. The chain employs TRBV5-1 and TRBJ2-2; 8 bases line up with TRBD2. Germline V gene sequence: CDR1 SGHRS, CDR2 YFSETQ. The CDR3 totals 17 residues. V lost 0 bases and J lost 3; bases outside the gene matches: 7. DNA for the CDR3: TGCGCCAGCAGCTTGGCTCCGGGGGGGCTGGACACCGGGGAGCTGTTTTTT. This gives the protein CASSLAPGGLDTGELFF.

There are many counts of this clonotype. The CDR3, as DNA: TGCGCCAGCAGTCCCACGGGACGGAGCACAGATACGCAGTATTTT. This sequence encodes CASSPTGRSTDTQYF. This rearrangement joins TRBV5-1 to TRBJ2-3; D may correspond to TRBD1 or TRBD2 (5 bases each). The V gene lost 5 bases and the J gene lost 0 bases, with 13 bases spanning the gap. Germline CDR1 reads SGHRS; CDR2 reads YFSETQ. This CDR3 comprises 15 residues.

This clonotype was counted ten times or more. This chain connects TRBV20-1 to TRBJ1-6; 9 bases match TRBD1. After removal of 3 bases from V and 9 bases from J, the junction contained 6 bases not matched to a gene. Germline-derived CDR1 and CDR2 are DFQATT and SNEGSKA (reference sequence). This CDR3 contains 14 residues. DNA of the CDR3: TGCAGTGCTAGTCAGGGACAGGGCATTTCACCCCTCCACTTT. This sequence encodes CSASQGQGISPLHF.

CDR3 DNA: TGTGCCAGCAGCTTAGCGGCTAGCGGGGGGGCCGGTGAGCAGTTCTTC. Translating gives CASSLAASGGAGEQFF. The rearrangement uses TRBV7-2 and TRBJ2-1, with TRBD2 matching 12 bases. Germline V CDR1 and CDR2: SGHTA, FQGNSA. Trimming cost V 0 bases and J 9 bases; bases outside gene matches: 6. This CDR3 is 16 amino acids long.

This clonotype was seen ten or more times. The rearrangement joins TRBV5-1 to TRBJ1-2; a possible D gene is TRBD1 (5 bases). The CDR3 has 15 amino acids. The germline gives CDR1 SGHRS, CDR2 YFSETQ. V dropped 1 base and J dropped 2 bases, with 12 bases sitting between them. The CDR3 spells CASSLSGTVNYGYTF. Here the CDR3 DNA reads TGCGCCAGCAGCTTGTCCGGGACGGTCAACTATGGCTACACCTTC. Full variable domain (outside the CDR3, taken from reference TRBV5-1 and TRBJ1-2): KAGVTQTPRYLIKTRGQQVTLSCSPISGHRSVSWYQQTPGQGLQFLFEYFSETQRNKGNFPGRFSGRQFSNSRSEMNVSTLELGDSALYLCASSLSGTVNYGYTFGSGTRLTVV.

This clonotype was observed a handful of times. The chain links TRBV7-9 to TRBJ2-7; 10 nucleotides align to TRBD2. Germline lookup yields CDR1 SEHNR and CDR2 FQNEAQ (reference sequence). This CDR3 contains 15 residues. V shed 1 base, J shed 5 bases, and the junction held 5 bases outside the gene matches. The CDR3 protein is CASSLGSGGAHEQYF. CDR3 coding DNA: TGTGCCAGCAGCTTAGGAAGCGGGGGGGCCCACGAGCAGTACTTC. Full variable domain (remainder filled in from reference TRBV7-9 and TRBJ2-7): DTGVSQNPRHKITKRGQNVTFRCDPISEHNRLYWYRQTLGQGPEFLTYFQNEAQLEKSRLLSDRFSAERPKGSFSTLEIQRTEQGDSAMYLCASSLGSGGAHEQYFGPGTRLTVT.

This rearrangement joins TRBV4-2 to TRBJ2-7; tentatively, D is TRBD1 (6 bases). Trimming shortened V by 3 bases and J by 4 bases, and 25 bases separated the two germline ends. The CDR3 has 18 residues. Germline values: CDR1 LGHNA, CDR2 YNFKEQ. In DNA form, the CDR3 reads TGTGCCAGCAGCCATTCCGTCGGGACAAAGCATAACTTTTACGAGCAGTACTTC. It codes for CASSHSVGTKHNFYEQYF.

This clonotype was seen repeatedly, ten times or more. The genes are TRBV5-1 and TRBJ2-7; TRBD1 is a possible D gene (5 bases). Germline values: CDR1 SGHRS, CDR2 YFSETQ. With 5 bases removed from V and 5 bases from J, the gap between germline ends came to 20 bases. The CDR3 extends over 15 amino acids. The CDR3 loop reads CASRPGWVDGDEQYF. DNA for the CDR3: TGCGCCAGCAGACCAGGGTGGGTTGACGGCGACGAGCAGTACTTC. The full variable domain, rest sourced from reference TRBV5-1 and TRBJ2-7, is KAGVTQTPRYLIKTRGQQVTLSCSPISGHRSVSWYQQTPGQGLQFLFEYFSETQRNKGNFPGRFSGRQFSNSRSEMNVSTLELGDSALYLCASRPGWVDGDEQYFGPGTRLTVT.

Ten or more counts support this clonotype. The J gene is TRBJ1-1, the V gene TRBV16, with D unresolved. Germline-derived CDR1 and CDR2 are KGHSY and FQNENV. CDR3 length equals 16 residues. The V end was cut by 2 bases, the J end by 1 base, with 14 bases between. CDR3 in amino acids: CASSQNPGHANTEAFF. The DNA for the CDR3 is TGTGCCAGCAGCCAAAACCCCGGGCACGCGAACACTGAAGCTTTCTTT.

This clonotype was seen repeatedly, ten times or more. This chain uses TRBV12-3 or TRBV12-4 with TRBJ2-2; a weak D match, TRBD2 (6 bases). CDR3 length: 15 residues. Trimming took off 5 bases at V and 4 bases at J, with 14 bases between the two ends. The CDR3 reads CASSPPGVGTGELFF. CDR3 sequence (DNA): TGTGCCAGCAGTCCGCCGGGGGTGGGCACCGGGGAGCTGTTTTTT.